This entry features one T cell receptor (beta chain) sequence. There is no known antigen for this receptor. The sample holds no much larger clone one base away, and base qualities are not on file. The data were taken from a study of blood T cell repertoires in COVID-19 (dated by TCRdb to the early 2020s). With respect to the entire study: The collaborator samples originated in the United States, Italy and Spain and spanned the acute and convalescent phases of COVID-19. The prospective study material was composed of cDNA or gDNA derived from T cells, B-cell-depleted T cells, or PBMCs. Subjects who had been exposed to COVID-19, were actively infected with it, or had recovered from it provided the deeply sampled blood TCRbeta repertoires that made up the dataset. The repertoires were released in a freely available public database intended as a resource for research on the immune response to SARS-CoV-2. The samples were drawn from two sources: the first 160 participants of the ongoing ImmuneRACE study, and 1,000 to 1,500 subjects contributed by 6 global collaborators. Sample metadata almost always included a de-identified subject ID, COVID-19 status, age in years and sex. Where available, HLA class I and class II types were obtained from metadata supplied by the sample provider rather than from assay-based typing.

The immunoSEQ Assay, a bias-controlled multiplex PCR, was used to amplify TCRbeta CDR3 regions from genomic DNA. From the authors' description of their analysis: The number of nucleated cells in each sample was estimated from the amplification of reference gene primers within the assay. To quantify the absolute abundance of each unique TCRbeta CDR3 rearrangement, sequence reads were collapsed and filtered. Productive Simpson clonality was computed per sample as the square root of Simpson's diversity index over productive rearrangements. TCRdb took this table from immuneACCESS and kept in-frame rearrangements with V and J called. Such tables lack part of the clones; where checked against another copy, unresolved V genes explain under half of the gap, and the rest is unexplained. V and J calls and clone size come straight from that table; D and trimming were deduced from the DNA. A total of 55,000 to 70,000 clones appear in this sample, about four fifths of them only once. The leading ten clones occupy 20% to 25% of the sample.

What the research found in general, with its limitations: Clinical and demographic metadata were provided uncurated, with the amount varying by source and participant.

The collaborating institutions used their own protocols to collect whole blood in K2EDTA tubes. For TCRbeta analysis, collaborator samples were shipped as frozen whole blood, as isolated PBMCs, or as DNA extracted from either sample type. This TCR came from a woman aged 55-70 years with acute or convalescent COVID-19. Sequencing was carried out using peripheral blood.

The CDR3 region has the sequence CAWSRNQAYEQYF. The nucleotide sequence reads as follows: TGTGCCTGGAGTAGGAATCAGGCCTACGAGCAGTACTTC. The rearrangement joined TRBV30 to TRBJ2-7, with no D gene named confidently. Trimming at the junction amounts to 2 bases on V and 2 bases on J, and the germline ends lie 10 bases apart. There are 13 amino acids in the CDR3, from cysteine to phenylalanine inclusive. Just the 39-base CDR3 DNA is kept, in frame starting at base 1. Sequences GTSNPN (CDR1) and SVGIG (CDR2) are obtained from the germline V gene (reference sequence).